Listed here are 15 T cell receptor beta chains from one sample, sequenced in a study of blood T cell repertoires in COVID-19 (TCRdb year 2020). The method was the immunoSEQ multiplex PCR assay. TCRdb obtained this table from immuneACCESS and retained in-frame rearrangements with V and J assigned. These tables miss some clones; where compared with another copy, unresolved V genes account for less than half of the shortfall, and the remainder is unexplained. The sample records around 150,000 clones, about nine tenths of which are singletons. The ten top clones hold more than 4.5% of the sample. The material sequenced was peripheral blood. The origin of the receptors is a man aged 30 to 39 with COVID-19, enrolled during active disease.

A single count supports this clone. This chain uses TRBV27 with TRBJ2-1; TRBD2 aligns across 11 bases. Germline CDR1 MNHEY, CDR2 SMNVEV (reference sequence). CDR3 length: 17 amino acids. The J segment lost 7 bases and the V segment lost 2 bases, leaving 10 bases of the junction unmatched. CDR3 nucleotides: TGTGCCAGCAGTTTACTAGCACTAGCGGGAGAGGGAAATGAGCAGTTCTTC. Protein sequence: CASSLLALAGEGNEQFF.

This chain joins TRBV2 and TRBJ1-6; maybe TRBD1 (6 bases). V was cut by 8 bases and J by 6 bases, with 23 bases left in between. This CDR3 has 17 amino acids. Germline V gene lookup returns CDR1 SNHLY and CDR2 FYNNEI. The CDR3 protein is CASDFLLQGRGNSPLHF. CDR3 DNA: TGTGCCAGCGACTTCTTACTACAGGGAAGAGGTAATTCACCCCTCCACTTT.

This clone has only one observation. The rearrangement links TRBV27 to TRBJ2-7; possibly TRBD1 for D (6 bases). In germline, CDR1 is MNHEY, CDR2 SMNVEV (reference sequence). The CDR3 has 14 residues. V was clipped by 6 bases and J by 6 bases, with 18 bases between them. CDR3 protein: CASRASRLGAEQYF. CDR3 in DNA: TGTGCCAGCAGGGCTTCCCGTTTGGGGGCCGAGCAGTACTTC.

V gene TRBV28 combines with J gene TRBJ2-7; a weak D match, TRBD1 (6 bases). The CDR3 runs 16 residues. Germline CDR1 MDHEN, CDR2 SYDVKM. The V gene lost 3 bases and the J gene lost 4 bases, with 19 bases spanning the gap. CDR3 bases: TGTGCCAGCAGTTTTCCTTCCGGGACACTTACTTACGAGCAGTACTTC. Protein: CASSFPSGTLTYEQYF.

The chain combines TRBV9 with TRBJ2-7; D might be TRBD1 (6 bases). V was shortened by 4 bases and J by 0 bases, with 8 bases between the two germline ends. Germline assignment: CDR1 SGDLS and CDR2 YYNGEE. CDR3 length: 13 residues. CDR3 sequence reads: CASSPTGSYEQYF. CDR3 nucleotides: TGTGCCAGCAGCCCGACAGGCTCCTACGAGCAGTACTTC.

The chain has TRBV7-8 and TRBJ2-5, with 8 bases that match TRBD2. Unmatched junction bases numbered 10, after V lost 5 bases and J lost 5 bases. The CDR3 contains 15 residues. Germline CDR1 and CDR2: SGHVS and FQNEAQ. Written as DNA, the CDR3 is TGTGCCAGCAGCCCCCTCACGGGGGGGCCCGAGACCCAGTACTTC. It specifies CASSPLTGGPETQYF.

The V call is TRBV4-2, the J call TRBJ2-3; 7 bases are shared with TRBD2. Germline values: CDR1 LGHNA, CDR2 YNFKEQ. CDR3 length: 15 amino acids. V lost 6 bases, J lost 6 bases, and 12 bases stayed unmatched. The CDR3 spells CASSRRAGEVDTQYF. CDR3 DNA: TGTGCCAGCAGTCGCAGGGCGGGGGAGGTGGATACGCAGTATTTT.

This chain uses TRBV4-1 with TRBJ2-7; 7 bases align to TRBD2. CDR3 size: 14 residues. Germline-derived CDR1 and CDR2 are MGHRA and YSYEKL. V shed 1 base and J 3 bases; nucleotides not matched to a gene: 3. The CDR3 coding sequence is TGCGCCAGCAGCCAAGCCGCGGGAGTCTACGAGCAGTACTTC. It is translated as CASSQAAGVYEQYF.

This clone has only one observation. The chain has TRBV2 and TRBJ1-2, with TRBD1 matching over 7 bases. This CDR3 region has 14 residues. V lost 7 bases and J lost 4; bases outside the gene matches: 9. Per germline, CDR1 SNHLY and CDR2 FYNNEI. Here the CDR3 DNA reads TGTGCCAGCAAAGGGGGCCGCACTATCTATGGCTACACCTTC. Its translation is CASKGGRTIYGYTF. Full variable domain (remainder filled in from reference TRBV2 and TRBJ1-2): EPEVTQTPSHQVTQMGQEVILRCVPISNHLYFYWYRQILGQKVEFLVSFYNNEISEKSEIFDDQFSVERPDGSNFTLKIRSTKLEDSAMYFCASKGGRTIYGYTFGSGTRLTVV.

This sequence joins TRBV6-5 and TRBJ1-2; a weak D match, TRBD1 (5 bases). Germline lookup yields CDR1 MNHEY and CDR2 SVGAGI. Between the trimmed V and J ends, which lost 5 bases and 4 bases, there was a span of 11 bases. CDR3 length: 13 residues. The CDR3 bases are TGTGCCAGCAGTCCGGGGGGGAGCTATGGCTACACCTTC. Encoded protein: CASSPGGSYGYTF.

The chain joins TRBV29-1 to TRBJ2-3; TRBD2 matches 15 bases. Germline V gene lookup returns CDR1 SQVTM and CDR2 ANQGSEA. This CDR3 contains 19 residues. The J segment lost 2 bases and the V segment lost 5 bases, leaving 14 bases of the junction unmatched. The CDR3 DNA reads TGCAGCGTTAGGGGTCTAGGACTAGCGGGAGGGCCTGACACAGATACGCAGTATTTT. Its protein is CSVRGLGLAGGPDTDTQYF.

DNA for the CDR3: TGTGCCAGCAGCCAAGGACTCTACAATGAGCAGTTCTTC. As protein: CASSQGLYNEQFF. This chain connects TRBV14 to TRBJ2-1; the D is unclear. Trimming removed 1 base from V and 3 bases from J, with 4 bases in between. This CDR3 is 13 amino acids long. Looked up from germline, CDR1 is SGHDN and CDR2 is FVKESK.

The CDR3 DNA reads TGTGCCAGCAGGACAGGGGACTCACCCCTCCACTTT. Translating gives CASRTGDSPLHF. The rearrangement uses TRBV28 and TRBJ1-6; 8 bases are a match to TRBD1. CDR1 and CDR2 from the germline V gene are MDHEN and SYDVKM. After removal of 6 bases from V and 10 bases from J, the junction contained 2 bases not matched to a gene. The length of the CDR3 is 12 residues.

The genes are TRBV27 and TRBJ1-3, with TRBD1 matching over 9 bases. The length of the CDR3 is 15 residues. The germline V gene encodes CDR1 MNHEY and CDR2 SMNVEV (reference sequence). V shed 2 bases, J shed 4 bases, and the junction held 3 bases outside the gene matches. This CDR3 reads CASSLGQGIGNTIYF. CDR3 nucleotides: TGTGCCAGCAGTTTAGGACAGGGGATCGGAAACACCATATATTTT.

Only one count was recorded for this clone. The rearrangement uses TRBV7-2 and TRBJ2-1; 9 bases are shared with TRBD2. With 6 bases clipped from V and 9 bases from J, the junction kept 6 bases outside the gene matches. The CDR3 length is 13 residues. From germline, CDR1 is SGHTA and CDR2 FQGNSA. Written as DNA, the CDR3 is TGTGCCAGCAGGTCTAGCGGGACCCTTGAGCAGTTCTTC. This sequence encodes CASRSSGTLEQFF.